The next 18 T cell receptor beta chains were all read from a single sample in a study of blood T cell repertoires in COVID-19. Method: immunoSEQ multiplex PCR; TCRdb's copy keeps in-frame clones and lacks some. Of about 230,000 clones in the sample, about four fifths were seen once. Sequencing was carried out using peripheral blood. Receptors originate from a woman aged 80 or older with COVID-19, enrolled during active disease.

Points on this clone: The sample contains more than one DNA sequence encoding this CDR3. The DNA for the CDR3 is TGTGCCAGCAGCCCCGAGGTGGGGACCCAGTACTTC. This codes for CASSPEVGTQYF. V is TRBV5-5 and J is TRBJ2-5; D not resolved. This CDR3 is 12 amino acids long. V lost 4 bases and J lost 7, with 11 bases in between. Germline lookup yields CDR1 SGHKS and CDR2 YYEKEE (reference sequence).

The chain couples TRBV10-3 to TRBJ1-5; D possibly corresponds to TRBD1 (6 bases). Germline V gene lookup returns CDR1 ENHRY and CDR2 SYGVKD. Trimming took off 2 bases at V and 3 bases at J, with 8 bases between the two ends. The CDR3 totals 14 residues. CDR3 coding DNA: TGTGCCATCAGTGAGACAGGGAACAATCAGCCCCAGCATTTT. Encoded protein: CAISETGNNQPQHF.

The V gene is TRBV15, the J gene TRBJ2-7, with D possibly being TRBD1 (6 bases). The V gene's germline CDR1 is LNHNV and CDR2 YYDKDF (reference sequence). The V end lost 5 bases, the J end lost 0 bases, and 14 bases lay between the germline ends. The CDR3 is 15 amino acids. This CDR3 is CATSGRGYDSYEQYF. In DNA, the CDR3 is TGTGCCACCAGCGGCAGGGGTTACGACTCCTACGAGCAGTACTTC.

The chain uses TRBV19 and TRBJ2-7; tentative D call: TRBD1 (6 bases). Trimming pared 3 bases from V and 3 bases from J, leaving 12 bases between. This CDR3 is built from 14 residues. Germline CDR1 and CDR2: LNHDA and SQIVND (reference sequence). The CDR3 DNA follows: TGTGCCAGTAGTATGAACAGGGTGAGCTACGAGCAGTACTTC. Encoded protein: CASSMNRVSYEQYF.

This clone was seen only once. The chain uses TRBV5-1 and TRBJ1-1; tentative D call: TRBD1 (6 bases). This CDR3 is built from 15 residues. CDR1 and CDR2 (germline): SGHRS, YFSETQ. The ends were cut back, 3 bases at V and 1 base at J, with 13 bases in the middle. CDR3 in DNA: TGCGCCAGCAGCTCGAGGGGGGGCACGAACACTGAAGCTTTCTTT. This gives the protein CASSSRGGTNTEAFF.

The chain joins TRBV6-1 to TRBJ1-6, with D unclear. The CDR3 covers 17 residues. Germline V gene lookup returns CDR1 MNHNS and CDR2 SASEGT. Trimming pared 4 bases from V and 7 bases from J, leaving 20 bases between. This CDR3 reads CASSVEPRAGRNSPLHF. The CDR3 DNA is TGTGCCAGCAGTGTCGAACCCCGGGCGGGGAGGAATTCACCCCTCCACTTT.

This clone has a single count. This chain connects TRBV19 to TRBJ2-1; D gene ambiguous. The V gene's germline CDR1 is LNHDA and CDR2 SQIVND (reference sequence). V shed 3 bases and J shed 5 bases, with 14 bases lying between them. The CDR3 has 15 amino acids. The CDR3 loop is CASSIRTILNNEQFF. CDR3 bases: TGTGCCAGTAGTATCAGAACTATCTTAAACAATGAGCAGTTCTTC.

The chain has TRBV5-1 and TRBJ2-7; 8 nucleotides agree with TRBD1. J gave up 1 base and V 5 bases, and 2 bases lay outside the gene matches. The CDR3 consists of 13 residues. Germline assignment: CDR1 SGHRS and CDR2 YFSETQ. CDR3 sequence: CASRTGVSYEQYF. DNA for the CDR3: TGCGCCAGCAGGACAGGGGTATCCTACGAGCAGTACTTC.

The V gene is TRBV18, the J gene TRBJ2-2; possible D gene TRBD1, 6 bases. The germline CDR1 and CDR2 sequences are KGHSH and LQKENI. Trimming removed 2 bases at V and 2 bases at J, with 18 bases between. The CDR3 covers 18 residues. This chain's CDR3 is CASSPSRTTGLNTGELFF. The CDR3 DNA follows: TGTGCCAGCTCACCAAGTAGAACGACAGGCCTTAACACCGGGGAGCTGTTTTTT.

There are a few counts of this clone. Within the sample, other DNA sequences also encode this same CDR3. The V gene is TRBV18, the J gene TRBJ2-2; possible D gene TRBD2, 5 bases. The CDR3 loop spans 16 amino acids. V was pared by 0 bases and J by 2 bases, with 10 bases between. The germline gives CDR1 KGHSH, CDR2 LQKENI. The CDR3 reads CASSPPRGSNTGELFF. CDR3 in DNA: TGTGCCAGCTCACCACCGAGAGGGTCAAACACCGGGGAGCTGTTTTTT.

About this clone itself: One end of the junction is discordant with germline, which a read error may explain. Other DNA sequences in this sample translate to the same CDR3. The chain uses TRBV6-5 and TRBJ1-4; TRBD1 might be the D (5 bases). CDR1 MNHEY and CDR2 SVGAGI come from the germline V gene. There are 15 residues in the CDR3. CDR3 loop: CASSYVQGGNEKLFF. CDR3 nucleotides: TGTGCCAGTAGTTACGTGCAGGGAGGGAATGAAAAACTGTTTTTT.

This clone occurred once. CDR3 in DNA: TGTGCCAGCAGGAGACTAGCGGGGGCACAAGAGACCCAGTACTTC. Amino acids: CASRRLAGAQETQYF. The chain uses TRBV27 and TRBJ2-5; TRBD2 agrees at 12 bases. Germline V gene sequence: CDR1 MNHEY, CDR2 SMNVEV (reference sequence). The CDR3 runs 15 residues. J was trimmed by 2 bases and V by 6 bases; bases with no gene match: 4.

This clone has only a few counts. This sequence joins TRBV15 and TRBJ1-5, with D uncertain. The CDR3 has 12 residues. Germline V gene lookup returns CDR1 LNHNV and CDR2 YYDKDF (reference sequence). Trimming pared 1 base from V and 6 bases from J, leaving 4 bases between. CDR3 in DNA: TGTGCCACCAGCAGAGCGGGTCAGCCCCAGCATTTT. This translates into CATSRAGQPQHF.

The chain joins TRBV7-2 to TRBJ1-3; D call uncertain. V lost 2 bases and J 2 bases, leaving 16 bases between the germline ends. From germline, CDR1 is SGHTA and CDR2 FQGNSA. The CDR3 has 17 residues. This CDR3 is CASSLRQEVVPGNTIYF. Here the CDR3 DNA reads TGTGCCAGCAGCTTACGCCAGGAAGTAGTTCCTGGAAACACCATATATTTT.

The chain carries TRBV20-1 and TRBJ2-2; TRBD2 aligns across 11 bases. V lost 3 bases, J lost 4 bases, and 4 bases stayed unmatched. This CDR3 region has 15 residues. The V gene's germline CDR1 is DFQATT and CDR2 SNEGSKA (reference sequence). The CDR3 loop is CSASTSGRGTGELFF. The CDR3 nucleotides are TGCAGTGCTAGTACTAGCGGGAGAGGCACCGGGGAGCTGTTTTTT.

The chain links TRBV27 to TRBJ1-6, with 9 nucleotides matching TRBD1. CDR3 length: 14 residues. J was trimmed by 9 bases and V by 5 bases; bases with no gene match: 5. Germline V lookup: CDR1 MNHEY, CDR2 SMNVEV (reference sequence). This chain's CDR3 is CASSRDRGGSPLHF. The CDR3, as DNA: TGTGCCAGCAGTCGAGACAGGGGGGGTTCACCCCTCCACTTT.

CDR3 DNA sequence: TGTGCCAGCAGTTTCCGGCGCAGGGATAATGAAAAACTGTTTTTT. Residues: CASSFRRRDNEKLFF. This chain joins TRBV27 and TRBJ1-4, with D tentatively TRBD1 (5 bases). Trimming removed 3 bases at V and 4 bases at J, with 12 bases between. Germline CDR1 is MNHEY and CDR2 is SMNVEV (reference sequence). CDR3 length: 15 residues.

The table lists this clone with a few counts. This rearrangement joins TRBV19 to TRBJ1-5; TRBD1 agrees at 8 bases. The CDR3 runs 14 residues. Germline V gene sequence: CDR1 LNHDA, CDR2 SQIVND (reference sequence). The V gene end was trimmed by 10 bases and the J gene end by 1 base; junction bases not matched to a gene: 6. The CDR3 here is CATTRTGSNQPQHF. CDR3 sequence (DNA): TGTGCCACAACGAGGACAGGGAGCAATCAGCCCCAGCATTTT. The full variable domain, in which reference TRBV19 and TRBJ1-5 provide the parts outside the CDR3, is DGGITQSPKYLFRKEGQNVTLSCEQNLNHDAMYWYRQDPGQGLRLIYYSQIVNDFQKGDIAEGYSVSREKKESFPLTVTSAQKNPTAFYLCATTRTGSNQPQHFGDGTRLSIL.